This T cell receptor (beta chain) was sequenced for a study of STAT3 mutations in large granular lymphocyte leukemia. Background on the study: Over half of T-LGLL patients had one or more immunosuppressive regimens.

This clone was seen just once. Its specificity is unknown. V was shortened by 0 bases and J by 4 bases, with 9 bases between the two germline ends. The V gene's germline CDR1 is SGHNT and CDR2 YYREEE (reference sequence). The CDR3 is 14 amino acids. Tens of thousands of productive templates were obtained per sample on average. Method: immunoSEQ multiplex PCR; TCRdb's copy keeps in-frame clones and lacks some. The data show roughly 8,000 clones, with about nine tenths seen just once and around 42% held by the top ten. Overall study results and limits: Clonal expansion was inferred from samples taken at other timepoints. A small but highly pathogenic clone may have been missed. At least one immunodominant TCR beta clonotype appeared in every T-cell large granular lymphocyte leukemia patient.

Material for sequencing was peripheral blood mononuclear cells. This sequence joins TRBV5-4 and TRBJ2-3; D remains unclear. The receptor was derived from a man aged 45-65 years with T-cell large granular lymphocyte leukemia. Some clones in this sample may be carry-over from other donors' samples. The CDR3 bases are TGTGCCAGCAGCTTGGTCCTCCCGCCAGATACGCAGTATTTT. Translated, it gives CASSLVLPPDTQYF.